The clone carrying this T cell receptor beta chain was detected only a few times. What it recognizes is unknown. Axillary draining lymph nodes of breast cancer patients supplied the node samples. The data are from a study of breast tumors, draining lymph nodes, adjacent tissues. Germline loops: CDR1 MDHEN, CDR2 SYDVKM. The CDR3 totals 13 residues. Trimming took off 5 bases at V and 5 bases at J, with 11 bases between the two ends. Study-wide results and limits: Tumor repertoires ranked between lymph nodes and nontumor tissue in diversity, with V and J gene preferences. The data were judged consistent with most tumor T cells coming from lymph node and expanding in tumor.

One entry per CDR3 protein, called by TCRdb with MiXCR from the multiplex PCR reads. The table lists fewer than 85,000 distinct CDR3 sequences, roughly a fifth of them singletons. The chain has TRBV28 and TRBJ2-3, with D perhaps assigned TRBD1 or TRBD2 (6 bases each). Material: axillary lymph node tissue. This receptor was taken from a female donor with breast cancer. Some clones in this sample may be carry-over from other donors' samples. CDR3 protein: CASSRGEIDTQYF. DNA for the CDR3: TGTGCCAGCAGTAGGGGGGAGATAGATACGCAGTATTTT. Supplemented by reference TRBV28 and TRBJ2-3, the full variable domain reads DVKVTQSSRYLVKRTGEKVFLECVQDMDHENMFWYRQDPGLGLRLIYFSYDVKMKEKGDIPEGYSVSREKKERFSLILESASTNQTSMYLCASSRGEIDTQYFGPGTRLTVL.